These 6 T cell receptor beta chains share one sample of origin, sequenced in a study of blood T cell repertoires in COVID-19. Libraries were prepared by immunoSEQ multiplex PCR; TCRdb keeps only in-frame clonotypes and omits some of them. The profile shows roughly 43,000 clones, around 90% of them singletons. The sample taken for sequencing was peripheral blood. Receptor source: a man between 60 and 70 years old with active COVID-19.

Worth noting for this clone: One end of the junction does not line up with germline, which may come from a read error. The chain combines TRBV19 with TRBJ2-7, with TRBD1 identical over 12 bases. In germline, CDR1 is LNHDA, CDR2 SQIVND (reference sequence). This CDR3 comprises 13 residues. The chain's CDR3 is CASMTGTGGAMFF. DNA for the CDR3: TGTGCCAGTATGACCGGGACAGGGGGCGCGATGTTCTTC. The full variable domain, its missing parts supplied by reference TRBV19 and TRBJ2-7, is DGGITQSPKYLFRKEGQNVTLSCEQNLNHDAMYWYRQDPGQGLRLIYYSQIVNDFQKGDIAEGYSVSREKKESFPLTVTSAQKNPTAFYLCASMTGTGGAMFFGPGTRLTVT.

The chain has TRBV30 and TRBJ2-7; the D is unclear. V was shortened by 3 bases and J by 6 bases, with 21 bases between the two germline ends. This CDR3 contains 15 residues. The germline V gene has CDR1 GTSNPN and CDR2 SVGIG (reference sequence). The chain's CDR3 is CAWSNLGARDREQYF. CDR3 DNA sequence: TGTGCCTGGAGCAACCTCGGAGCTAGAGATCGCGAGCAGTACTTC.

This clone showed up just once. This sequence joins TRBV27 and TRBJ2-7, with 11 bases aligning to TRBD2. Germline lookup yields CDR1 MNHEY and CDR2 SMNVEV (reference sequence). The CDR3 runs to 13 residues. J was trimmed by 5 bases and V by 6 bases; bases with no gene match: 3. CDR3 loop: CASRYSGGDEQYF. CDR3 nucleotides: TGTGCCAGCAGGTATAGCGGGGGGGACGAGCAGTACTTC.

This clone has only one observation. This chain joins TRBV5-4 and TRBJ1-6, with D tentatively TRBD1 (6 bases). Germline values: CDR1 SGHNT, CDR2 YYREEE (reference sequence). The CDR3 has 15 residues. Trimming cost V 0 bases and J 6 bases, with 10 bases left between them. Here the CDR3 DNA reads TGTGCCAGCAGCTTGGTTATAGGGGGTAATTCACCCCTCCACTTT. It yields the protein CASSLVIGGNSPLHF. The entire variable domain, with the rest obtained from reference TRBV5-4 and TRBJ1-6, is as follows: ETGVTQSPTHLIKTRGQQVTLRCSSQSGHNTVSWYQQALGQGPQFIFQYYREEENGRGNFPPRFSGLQFPNYSSELNVNALELDDSALYLCASSLVIGGNSPLHFGNGTRLTVT.

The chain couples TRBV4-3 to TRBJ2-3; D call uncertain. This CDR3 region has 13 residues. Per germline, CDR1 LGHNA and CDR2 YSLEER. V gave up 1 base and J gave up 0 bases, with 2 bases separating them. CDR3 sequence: CASSQASTDTQYF. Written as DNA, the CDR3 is TGCGCCAGCAGCCAAGCTAGCACAGATACGCAGTATTTT.

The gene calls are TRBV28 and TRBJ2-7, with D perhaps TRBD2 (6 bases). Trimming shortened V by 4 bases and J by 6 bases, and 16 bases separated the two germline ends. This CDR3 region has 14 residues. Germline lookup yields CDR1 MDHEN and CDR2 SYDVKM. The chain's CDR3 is CASSSIRRAPEQYF. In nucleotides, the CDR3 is TGTGCCAGCAGTTCCATCCGGAGGGCCCCCGAGCAGTACTTC.